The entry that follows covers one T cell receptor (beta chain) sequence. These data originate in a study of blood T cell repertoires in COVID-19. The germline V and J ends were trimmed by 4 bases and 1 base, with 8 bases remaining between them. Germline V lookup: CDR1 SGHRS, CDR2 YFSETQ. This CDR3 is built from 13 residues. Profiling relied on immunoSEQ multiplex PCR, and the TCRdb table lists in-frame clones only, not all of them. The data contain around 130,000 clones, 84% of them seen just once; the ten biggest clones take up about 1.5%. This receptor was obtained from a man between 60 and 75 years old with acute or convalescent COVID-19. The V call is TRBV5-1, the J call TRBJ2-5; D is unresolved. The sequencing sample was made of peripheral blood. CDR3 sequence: CASSPTSQETQYF. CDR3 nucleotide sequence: TGCGCCAGCAGCCCTACGAGCCAAGAGACCCAGTACTTC.